The TCR beta chain under discussion was sequenced for a study of blood T cell repertoires in COVID-19 (dated by TCRdb to the early 2020s). About the full investigation: Samples from collaborators originated in the United States, Italy and Spain and spanned both the acute and convalescent phases of COVID-19. The prospective study material was composed of cDNA or gDNA derived from T cells, B-cell-depleted T cells, or PBMCs. Deeply sampled blood TCRbeta repertoires from subjects exposed to, actively infected with, or recovered from COVID-19 were included in the dataset. The repertoires were released in a freely available public database meant as a resource for research on the immune response to SARS-CoV-2. Samples came from the ongoing ImmuneRACE study (first 160 participants) plus 1,254 subjects from 6 global collaborators. Nearly every sample came with metadata listing a de-identified subject ID, COVID-19 status, age in years and sex. Where available, HLA class I and class II types were taken from metadata supplied by the sample provider and were not determined by assay-based typing. Points the paper makes about the study in general: Clinical and demographic metadata were provided uncurated, with the amount varying by source and participant.

Germline trimming amounts to 2 bases on V and 2 bases on J, with 6 as the count of junction bases outside the gene matches. The CDR3 covers 15 residues, taking in both the cysteine and the phenylalanine. Just the 45-base CDR3 DNA is kept, in frame starting at base 1. According to the germline V gene, CDR1 reads LGHNA and CDR2 reads YNFKEQ. The immunoSEQ Assay, a bias-controlled multiplex PCR, was used to amplify TCRbeta CDR3 regions from genomic DNA. The study's processing was this. Nucleated cell counts per sample were estimated from amplification of reference gene primers within the assay. To quantify the absolute abundance of each unique TCRbeta CDR3 rearrangement, sequence reads were collapsed and filtered. Productive Simpson clonality was computed per sample as the square root of Simpson's diversity index over productive rearrangements. TCRdb limited this immuneACCESS table to in-frame rearrangements with V and J called. A share of clones is missing; checked studies link under half to unresolved V genes, and the rest is unexplained. D and trimming were read from the DNA, whereas the V and J calls and clone size are those reported in that table. The sample data list a few hundred thousand clones, and 85% of these were observed just once. The leading ten clones occupy approximately 3.6% of the sample.

Whole blood was collected in K2EDTA tubes by collaborating institutions according to the institutions' own protocols. Collaborator samples were shipped for TCRbeta analysis as frozen whole blood, isolated PBMCs, or DNA extracted from either sample type. Worth noting for this clone: It lacks a known antigen. Per-nucleotide qualities are absent, and no much larger clonotype sits a single base away.

Sequenced: peripheral blood. Recombination linked TRBV4-2 to TRBJ2-7; the junction holds 7 bases that match TRBD1. The TCR comes from a woman in her late teens or twenties with acute or convalescent COVID-19. Here the CDR3 is given as CASSQRTGSPYEQYF. At the DNA level, the sequence is TGTGCCAGCAGCCAAAGGACAGGTTCCCCCTACGAGCAGTACTTC.